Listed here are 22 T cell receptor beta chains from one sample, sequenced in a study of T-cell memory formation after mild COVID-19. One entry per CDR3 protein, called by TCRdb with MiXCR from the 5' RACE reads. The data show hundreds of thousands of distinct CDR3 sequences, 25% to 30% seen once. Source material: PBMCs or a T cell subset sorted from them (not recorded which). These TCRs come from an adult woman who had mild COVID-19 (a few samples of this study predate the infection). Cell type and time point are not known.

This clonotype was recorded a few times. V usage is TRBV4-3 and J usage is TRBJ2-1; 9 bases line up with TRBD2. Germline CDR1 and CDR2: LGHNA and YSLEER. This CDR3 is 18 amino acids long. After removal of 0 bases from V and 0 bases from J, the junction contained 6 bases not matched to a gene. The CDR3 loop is CASSQDPQLAGSYNEQFF. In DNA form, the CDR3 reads TGCGCCAGCAGCCAAGATCCCCAACTAGCGGGCTCCTACAATGAGCAGTTCTTC.

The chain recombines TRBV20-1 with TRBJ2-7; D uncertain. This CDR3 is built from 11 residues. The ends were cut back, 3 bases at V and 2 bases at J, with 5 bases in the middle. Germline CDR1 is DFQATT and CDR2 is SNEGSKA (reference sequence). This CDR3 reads CSARVTYEQYF. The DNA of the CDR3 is TGCAGTGCTAGGGTTACCTACGAGCAGTACTTC.

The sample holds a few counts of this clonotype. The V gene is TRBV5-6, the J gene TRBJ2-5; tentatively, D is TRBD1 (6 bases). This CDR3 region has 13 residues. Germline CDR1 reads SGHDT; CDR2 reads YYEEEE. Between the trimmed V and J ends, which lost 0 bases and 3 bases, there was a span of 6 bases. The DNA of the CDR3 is TGTGCCAGCAGCTTGGGGACAGAAGAGACCCAGTACTTC. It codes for CASSLGTEETQYF.

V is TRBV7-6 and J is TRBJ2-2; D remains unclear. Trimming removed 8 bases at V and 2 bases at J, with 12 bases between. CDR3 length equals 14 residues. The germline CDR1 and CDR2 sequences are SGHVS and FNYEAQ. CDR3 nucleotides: TGTGCCAGCGGAGAAGGGCATAACACCGGGGAGCTGTTTTTT. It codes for CASGEGHNTGELFF.

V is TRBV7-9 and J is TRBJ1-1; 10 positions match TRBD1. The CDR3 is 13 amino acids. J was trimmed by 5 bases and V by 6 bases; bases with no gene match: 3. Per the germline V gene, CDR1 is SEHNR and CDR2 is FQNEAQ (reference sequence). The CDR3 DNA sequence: TGTGCCAGCAGTTCGGACAGGGGGACTGAAGCTTTCTTT. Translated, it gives CASSSDRGTEAFF.

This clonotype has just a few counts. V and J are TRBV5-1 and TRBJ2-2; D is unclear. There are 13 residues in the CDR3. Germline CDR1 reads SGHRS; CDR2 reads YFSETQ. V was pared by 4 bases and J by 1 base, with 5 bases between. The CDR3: CASSTVNTGELFF. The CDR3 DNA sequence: TGCGCCAGCAGCACGGTGAACACCGGGGAGCTGTTTTTT.

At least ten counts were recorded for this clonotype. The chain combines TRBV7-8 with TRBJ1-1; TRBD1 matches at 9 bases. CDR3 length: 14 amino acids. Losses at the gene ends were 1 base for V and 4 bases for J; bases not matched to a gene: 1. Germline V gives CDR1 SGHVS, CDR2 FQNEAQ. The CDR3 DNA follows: TGTGCCAGCAGCTTAGGGGACAGGGTCACTGAAGCTTTCTTT. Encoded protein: CASSLGDRVTEAFF.

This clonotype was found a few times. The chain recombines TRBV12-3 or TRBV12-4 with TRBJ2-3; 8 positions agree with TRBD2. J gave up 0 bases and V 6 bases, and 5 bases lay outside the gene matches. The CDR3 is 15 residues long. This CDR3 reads CASRLAGGSTDTQYF. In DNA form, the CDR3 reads TGTGCCAGCAGGCTAGCGGGCGGGAGCACAGATACGCAGTATTTT.

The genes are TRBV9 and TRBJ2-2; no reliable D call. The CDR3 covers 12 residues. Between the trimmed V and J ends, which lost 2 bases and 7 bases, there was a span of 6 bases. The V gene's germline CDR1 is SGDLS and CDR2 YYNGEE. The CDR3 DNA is TGTGCCAGCAGCGTTGTTCACGGGGAGCTGTTTTTT. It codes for CASSVVHGELFF. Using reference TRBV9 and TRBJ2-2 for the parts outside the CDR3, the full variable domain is DSGVTQTPKHLITATGQRVTLRCSPRSGDLSVYWYQQSLDQGLQFLIQYYNGEERAKGNILERFSAQQFPDLHSELNLSSLELGDSALYFCASSVVHGELFFGEGSRLTVL.

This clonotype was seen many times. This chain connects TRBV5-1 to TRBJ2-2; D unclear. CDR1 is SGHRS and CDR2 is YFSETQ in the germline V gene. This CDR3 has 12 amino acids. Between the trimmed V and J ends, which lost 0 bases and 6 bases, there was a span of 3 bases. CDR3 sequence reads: CASSLVSGELFF. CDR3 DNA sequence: TGCGCCAGCAGCTTGGTCTCCGGGGAGCTGTTTTTT.

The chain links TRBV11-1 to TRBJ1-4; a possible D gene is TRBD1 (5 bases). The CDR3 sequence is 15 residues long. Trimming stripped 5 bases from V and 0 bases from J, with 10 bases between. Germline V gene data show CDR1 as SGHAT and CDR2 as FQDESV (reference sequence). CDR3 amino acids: CASSLTVSTNEKLFF. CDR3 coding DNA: TGTGCCAGCAGCCTGACAGTATCAACTAATGAAAAACTGTTTTTT.

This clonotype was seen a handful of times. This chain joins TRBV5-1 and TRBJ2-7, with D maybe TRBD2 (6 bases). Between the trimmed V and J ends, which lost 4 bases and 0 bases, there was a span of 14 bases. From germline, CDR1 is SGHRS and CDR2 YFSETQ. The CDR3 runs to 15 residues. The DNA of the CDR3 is TGCGCCAGCAGCGTTGGCGCTAGCGCCTCCTACGAGCAGTACTTC. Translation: CASSVGASASYEQYF.

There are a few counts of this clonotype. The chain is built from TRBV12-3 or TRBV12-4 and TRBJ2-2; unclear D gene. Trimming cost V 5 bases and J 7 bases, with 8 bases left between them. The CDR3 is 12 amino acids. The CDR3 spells CASSREVGELFF. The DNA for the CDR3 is TGTGCCAGCAGTCGTGAGGTCGGGGAGCTGTTTTTT.

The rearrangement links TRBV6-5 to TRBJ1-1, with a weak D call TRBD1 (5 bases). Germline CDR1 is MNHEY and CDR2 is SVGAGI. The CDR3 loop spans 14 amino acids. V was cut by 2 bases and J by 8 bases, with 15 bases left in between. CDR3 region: CASSYEGWGREAFF. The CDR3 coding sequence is TGTGCCAGCAGTTACGAGGGATGGGGCAGAGAAGCTTTCTTT.

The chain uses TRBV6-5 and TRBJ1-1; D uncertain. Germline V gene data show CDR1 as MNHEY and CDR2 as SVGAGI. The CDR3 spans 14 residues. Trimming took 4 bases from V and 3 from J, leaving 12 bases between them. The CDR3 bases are TGTGCCAGCAGTTTAGTCCCCGGGCACACTGAAGCTTTCTTT. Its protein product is CASSLVPGHTEAFF.

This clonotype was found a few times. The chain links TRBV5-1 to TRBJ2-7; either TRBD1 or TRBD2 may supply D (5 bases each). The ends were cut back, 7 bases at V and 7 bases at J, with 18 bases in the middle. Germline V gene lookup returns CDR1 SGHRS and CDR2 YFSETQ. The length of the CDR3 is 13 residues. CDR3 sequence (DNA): TGCGCCAGCGCACCGGGACCAACGGGAGAGCAGTACTTC. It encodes CASAPGPTGEQYF.

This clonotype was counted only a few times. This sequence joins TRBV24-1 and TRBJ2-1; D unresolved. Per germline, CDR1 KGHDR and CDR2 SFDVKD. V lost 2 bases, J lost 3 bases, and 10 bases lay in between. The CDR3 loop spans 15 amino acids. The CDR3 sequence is CATSDWKKNYNEQFF. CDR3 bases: TGTGCCACCAGTGATTGGAAGAAGAACTACAATGAGCAGTTCTTC.

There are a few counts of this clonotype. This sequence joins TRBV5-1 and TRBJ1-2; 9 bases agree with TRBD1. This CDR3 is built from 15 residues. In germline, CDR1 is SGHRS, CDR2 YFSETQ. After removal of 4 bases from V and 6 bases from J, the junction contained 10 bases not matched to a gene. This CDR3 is CASSVDRGGLDGYTF. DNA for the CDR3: TGCGCCAGCAGCGTTGACAGGGGGGGTTTGGATGGCTACACCTTC.

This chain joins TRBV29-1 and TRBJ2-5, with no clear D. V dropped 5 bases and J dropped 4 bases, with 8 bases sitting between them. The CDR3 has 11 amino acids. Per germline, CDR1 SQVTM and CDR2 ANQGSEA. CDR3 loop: CSVPLGETQYF. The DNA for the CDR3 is TGCAGCGTTCCTTTAGGAGAGACCCAGTACTTC.

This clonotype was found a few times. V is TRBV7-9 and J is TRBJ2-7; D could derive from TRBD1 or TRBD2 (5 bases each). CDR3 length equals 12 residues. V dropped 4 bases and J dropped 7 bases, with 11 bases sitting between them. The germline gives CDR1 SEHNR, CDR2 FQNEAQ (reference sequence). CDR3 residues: CASSSGTKEQYF. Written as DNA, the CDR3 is TGTGCCAGCAGCTCCGGGACGAAAGAGCAGTACTTC.

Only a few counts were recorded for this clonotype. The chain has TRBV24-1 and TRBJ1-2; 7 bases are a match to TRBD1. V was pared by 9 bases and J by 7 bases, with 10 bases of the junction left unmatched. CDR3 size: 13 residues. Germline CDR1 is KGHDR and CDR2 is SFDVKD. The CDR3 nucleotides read TGTGCCACCCTCCCCAGGGAGGGGGCTGGCTACACCTTC. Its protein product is CATLPREGAGYTF.

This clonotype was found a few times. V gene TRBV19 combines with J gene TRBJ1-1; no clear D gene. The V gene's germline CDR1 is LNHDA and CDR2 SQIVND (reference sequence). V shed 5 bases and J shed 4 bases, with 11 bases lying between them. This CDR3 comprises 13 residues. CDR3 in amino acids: CASSPTLATEAFF. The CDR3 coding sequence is TGTGCCAGTAGTCCCACATTGGCCACTGAAGCTTTCTTT. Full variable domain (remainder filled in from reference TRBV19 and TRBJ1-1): DGGITQSPKYLFRKEGQNVTLSCEQNLNHDAMYWYRQDPGQGLRLIYYSQIVNDFQKGDIAEGYSVSREKKESFPLTVTSAQKNPTAFYLCASSPTLATEAFFGQGTRLTVV.